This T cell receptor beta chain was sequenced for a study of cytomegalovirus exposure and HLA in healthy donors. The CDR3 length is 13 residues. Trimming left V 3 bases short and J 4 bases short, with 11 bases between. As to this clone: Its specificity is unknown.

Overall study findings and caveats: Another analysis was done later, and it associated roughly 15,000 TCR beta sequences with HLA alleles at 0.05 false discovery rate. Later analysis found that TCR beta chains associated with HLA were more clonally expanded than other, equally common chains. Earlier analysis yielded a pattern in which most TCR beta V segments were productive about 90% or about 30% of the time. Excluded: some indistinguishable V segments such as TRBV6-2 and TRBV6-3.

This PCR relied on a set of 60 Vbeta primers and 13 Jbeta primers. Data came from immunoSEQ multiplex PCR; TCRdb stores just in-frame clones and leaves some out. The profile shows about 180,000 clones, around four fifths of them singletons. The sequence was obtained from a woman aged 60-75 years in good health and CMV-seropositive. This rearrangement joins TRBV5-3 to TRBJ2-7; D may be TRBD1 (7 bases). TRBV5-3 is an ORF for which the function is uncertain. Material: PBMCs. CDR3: CARSSTGRYEQYF. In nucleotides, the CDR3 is TGTGCCAGAAGCTCGACAGGGAGGTACGAGCAGTACTTC.